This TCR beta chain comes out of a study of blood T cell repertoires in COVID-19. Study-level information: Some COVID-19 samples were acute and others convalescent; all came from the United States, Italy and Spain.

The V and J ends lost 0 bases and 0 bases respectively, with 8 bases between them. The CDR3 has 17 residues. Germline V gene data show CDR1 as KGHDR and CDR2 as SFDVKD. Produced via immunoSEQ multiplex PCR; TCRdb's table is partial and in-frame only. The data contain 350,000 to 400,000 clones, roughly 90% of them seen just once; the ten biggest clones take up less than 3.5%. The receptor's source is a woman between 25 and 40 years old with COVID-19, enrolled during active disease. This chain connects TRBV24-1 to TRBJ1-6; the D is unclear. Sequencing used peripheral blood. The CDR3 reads CATSDLQVSSYNSPLHF. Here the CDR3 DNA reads TGTGCCACCAGTGATTTGCAGGTTAGCTCCTATAATTCACCCCTCCACTTT.